This T cell receptor beta chain is drawn from a study of cytomegalovirus exposure and HLA in healthy donors. The CDR3 loop spans 17 amino acids. The germline CDR1 and CDR2 sequences are LNHDA and SQIVND (reference sequence). The V gene end was trimmed by 3 bases and the J gene end by 3 bases; junction bases not matched to a gene: 8. Vbeta (60) and Jbeta (13) primers were used in the PCR. The data were produced by immunoSEQ multiplex PCR, yet TCRdb's version contains in-frame clones alone and is incomplete. The repertoire holds 87,000 or so clones, with under 9% as singletons. This clone has a handful of counts.

V and J are TRBV19 and TRBJ2-6, with 7 bases aligning to TRBD1. The clonotype was recovered from a middle-aged man in good health and CMV-seronegative. Material: PBMCs. The CDR3 region is CASSITKGASGANVLTF. The CDR3 DNA reads TGTGCCAGTAGTATTACCAAGGGGGCTAGTGGGGCCAACGTCCTGACTTTC.